The present entry profiles one T cell receptor (beta chain) with its context. The antigen is unknown. This table comes from immunoSEQ multiplex PCR, and its TCRdb copy is limited to in-frame clones, with some not included. The sample carries about 120,000 clones, approximately 83% recorded once. The sample comes from a study of T cell responses to AZD1222 COVID-19 vaccine. Whole-study results and caveats: Targeting of unmutated variant regions was reportedly seen in nearly half of spike-specific TCRs. Donors in the cohort were predominantly white British and more often female, and clonal diversity was possibly underestimated. Vaccine-associated CD4 TCRs spanned spike, dominant at 160-218 and 743-854. Seropositive status at baseline applied to only six AZD1222 recipients.

Germline V CDR1 and CDR2: LGHDT, YNNKEL (reference sequence). The ends were cut back, 4 bases at V and 3 bases at J, with 9 bases in the middle. The CDR3 covers 13 residues. The chain joins TRBV3-1 (or the pseudogene TRBV3-2) to TRBJ1-1; a possible D gene is TRBD1 (5 bases). The starting material was peripheral blood, obtained on day 0 of AZD1222 vaccination. This TCR was recovered from an adult in good health. The CDR3 coding sequence is TGTGCCAGCAGCCGAGGGACGTACACTGAAGCTTTCTTT. Amino acids: CASSRGTYTEAFF.